This T cell receptor (beta chain) was found in a study of blood T cell repertoires in COVID-19 (dated by TCRdb to 2020 to 2021). Regarding the complete study: Samples covering the acute and convalescent phases of COVID-19 were provided by collaborators in the United States, Italy and Spain. Nearly every sample came with metadata listing a de-identified subject ID, COVID-19 status, age in years and sex. Subjects who had been exposed to COVID-19, were actively infected with it, or had recovered from it provided the deeply sampled blood TCRbeta repertoires that made up the dataset. Where available, HLA class I and class II types were obtained from metadata supplied by the sample provider rather than from assay-based typing. Samples were obtained from the ongoing ImmuneRACE study (first 160 participants) and from over 1,000 subjects provided by 6 global collaborators. A freely available public database, intended as a resource for researchers studying the immune response to SARS-CoV-2, is where the repertoires were released. The material from the prospective study consisted of cDNA or gDNA derived from T cells, B-cell-depleted T cells, or PBMCs. Beyond this particular receptor, the publication reports: Clinical and demographic metadata were provided uncurated, with the amount varying by source and participant.

Concerning this clone: It has no known antigen specificity. No base qualities exist here, and no much larger clone lies one base off it.

The cysteine opens and the phenylalanine closes a CDR3 of 16 amino acids. This entry keeps only the CDR3 DNA: 48 bases, framed from base 1. V and J are truncated by 3 bases and 0 bases respectively, leaving an intervening sequence of 15 bases. CDR1 SGDLS and CDR2 YYNGEE were looked up in the germline V gene. TCRbeta CDR3 regions were amplified from genomic DNA using the immunoSEQ Assay, a bias-controlled multiplex PCR. Regarding the original processing steps: The number of nucleated cells in each sample was estimated from the amplification of reference gene primers within the assay. To quantify the absolute abundance of each unique TCRbeta CDR3 rearrangement, sequence reads were collapsed and filtered. For each sample, productive Simpson clonality was calculated as the square root of Simpson's diversity index over productive rearrangements. TCRdb provides this immuneACCESS table in a form limited to in-frame rearrangements. Some clones are lacking; in checked studies, under half of them reflect an unresolved V gene, and why the rest are absent is not known. That table supplies the V and J calls and clone size; D and trimming were determined from the DNA. In all, the sample holds approximately 170,000 clones, and about nine tenths of those were seen once. Jointly, the top ten make up under 4.5% of the sample.

The collaborating institutions used their own protocols to collect whole blood in K2EDTA tubes. For TCRbeta analysis, collaborator samples were shipped as frozen whole blood, as isolated PBMCs, or as DNA extracted from either sample type. The chain joins TRBV9 to TRBJ1-2; perhaps TRBD1 is the D gene, with 6 bases matching. Sequencing was performed on peripheral blood. This receptor was identified in a woman in her seventies with acute or convalescent COVID-19. The CDR3 region has the sequence CASSEGVSRANYGYTF. The DNA sequence follows: TGTGCCAGCAGCGAGGGGGTCAGCCGGGCTAACTATGGCTACACCTTC.